This T cell receptor beta chain came from a study of blood T cells in healthy people across ages. Total RNA, at least 5 micrograms per sample, came from PBMCs. This clonotype was detected only a few times. The V gene lost 6 bases and the J gene lost 5 bases, with 20 bases spanning the gap. The CDR3 consists of 16 residues. Germline V gives CDR1 MNHGY, CDR2 SAAAGT. The second PCR ran roughly 6 to 11 cycles with a sample-barcoded 5' primer and J-beta primers. TCRdb reprocessed the 5' RACE reads via MiXCR and lists one record per CDR3 protein. The data hold about 1 million distinct CDR3 sequences, with less than 25% observed a single time. This sample also appeared in a second study, on T cells of mothers and their children. From that paper: Donation involved a few healthy Caucasian mothers and the six children that they had. Versus unrelated pairs, overlap was slightly higher in related mother-child pairs, without reaching significance.

The TCR was taken from a girl aged 2 to 9 in good health. The material sequenced was blood. The V gene is TRBV6-8, the J gene TRBJ1-5, with a tentative D call TRBD1 (5 bases). In DNA form, the CDR3 reads TGTGCCAGCAGCGAAACTCGAGGGGCTACTCATCAGCCCCAGCATTTT. It yields the protein CASSETRGATHQPQHF.